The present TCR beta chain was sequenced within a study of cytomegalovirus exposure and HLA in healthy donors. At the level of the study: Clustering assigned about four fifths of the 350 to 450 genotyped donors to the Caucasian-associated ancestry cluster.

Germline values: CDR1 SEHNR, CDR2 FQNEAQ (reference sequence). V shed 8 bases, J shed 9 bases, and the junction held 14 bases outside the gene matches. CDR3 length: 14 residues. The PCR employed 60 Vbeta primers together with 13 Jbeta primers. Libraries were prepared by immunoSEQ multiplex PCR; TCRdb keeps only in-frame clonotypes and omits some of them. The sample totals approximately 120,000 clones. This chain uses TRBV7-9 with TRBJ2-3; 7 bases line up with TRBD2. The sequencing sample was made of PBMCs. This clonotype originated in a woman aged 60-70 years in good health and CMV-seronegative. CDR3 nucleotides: TGTGCCAGCTCTCAAAGTGGGGGGGACGGGACGCAGTATTTT. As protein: CASSQSGGDGTQYF.